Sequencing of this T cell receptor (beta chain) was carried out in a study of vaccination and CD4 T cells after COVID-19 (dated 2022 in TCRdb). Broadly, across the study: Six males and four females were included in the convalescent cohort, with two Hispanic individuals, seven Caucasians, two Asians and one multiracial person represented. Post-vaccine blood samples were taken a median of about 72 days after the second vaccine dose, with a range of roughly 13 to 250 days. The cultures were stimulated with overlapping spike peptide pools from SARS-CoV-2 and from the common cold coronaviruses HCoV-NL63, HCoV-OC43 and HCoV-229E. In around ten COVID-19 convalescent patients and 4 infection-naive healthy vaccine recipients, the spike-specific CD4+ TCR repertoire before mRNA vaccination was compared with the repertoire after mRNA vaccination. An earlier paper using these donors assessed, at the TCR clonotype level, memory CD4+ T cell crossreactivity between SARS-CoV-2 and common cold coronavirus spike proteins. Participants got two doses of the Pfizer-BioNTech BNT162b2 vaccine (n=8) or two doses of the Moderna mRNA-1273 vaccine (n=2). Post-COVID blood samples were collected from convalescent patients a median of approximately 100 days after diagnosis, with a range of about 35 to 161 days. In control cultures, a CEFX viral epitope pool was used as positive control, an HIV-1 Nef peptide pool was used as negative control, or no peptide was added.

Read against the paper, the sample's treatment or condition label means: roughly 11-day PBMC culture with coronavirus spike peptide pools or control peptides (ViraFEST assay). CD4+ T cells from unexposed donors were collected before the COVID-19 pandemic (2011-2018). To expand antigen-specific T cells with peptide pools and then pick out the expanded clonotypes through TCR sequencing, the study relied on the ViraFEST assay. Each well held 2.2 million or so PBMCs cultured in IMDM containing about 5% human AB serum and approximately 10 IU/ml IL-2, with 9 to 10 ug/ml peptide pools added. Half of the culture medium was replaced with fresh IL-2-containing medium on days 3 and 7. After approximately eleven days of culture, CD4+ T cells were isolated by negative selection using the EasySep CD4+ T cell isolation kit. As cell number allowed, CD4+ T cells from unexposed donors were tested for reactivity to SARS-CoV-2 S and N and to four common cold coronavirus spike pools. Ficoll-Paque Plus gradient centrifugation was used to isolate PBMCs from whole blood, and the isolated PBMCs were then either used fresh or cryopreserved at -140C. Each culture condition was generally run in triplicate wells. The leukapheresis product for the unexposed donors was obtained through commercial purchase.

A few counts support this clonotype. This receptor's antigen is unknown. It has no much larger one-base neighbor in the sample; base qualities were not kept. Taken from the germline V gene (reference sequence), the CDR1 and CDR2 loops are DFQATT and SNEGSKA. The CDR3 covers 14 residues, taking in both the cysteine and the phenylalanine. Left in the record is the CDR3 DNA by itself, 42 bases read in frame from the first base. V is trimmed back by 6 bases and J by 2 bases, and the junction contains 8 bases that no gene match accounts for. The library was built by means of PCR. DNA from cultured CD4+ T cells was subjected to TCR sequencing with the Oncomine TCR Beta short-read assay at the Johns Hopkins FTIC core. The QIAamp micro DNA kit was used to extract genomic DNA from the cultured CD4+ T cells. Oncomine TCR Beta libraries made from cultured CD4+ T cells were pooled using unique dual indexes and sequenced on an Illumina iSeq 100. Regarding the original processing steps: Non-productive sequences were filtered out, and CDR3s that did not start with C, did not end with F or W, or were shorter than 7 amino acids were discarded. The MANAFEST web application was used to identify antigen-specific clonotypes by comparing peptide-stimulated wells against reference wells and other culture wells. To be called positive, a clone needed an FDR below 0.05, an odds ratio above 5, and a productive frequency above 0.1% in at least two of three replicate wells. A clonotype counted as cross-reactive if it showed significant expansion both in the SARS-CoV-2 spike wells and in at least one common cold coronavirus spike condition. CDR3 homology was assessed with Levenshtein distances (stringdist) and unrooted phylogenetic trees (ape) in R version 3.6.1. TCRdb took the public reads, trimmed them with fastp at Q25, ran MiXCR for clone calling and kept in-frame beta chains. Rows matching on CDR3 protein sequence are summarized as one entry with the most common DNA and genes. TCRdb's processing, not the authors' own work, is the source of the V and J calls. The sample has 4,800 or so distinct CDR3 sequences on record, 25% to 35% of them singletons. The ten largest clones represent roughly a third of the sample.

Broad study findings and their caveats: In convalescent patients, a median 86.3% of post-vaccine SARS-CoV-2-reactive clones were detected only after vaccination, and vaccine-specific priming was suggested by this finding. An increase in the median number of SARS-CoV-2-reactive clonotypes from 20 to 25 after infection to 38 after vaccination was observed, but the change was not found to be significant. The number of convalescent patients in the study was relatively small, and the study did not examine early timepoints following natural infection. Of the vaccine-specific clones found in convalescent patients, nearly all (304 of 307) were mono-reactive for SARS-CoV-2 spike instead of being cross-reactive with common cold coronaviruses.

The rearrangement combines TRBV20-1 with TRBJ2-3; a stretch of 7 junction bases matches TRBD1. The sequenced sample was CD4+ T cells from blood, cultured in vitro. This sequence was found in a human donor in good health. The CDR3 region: CSAVRDRPTDTQYF. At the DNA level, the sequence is TGCAGTGCCGTCCGGGACAGACCCACAGATACGCAGTATTTT.